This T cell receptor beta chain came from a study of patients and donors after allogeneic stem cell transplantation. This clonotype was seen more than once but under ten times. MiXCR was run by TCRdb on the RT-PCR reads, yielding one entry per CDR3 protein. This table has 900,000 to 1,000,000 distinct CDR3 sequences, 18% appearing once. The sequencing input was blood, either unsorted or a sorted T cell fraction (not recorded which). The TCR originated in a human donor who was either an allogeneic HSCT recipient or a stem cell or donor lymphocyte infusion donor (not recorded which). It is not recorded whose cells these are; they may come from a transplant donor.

CDR3 DNA sequence: TGTGCCAGTAGTAGGGGGTCCCTGAACACTGAAGCTTTCTTT. Encoded protein: CASSRGSLNTEAFF. The chain has TRBV19 and TRBJ1-1; TRBD1 might be the D (5 bases). This CDR3 is 14 amino acids long. Trimming left V 4 bases short and J 0 bases short, with 9 bases between. Germline CDR1 and CDR2: LNHDA and SQIVND (reference sequence).